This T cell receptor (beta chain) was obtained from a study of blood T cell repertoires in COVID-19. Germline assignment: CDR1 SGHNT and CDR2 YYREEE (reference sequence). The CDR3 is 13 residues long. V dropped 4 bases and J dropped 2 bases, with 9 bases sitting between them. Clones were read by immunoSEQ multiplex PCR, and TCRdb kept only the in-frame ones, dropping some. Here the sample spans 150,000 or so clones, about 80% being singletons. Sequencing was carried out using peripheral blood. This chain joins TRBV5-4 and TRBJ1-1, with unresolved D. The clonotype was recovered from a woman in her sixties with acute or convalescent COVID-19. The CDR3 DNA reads TGTGCCAGCAGCCCAAACTTAAACACTGAAGCTTTCTTT. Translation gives CASSPNLNTEAFF.